This T cell receptor (beta chain) was observed in a study of long-term antiretroviral therapy in people with HIV. The immunoSEQ assay was v3.0, run at survey level. Clones were sequenced by immunoSEQ multiplex PCR, and TCRdb holds only the in-frame ones, with some missing. Found here are 15,000 to 20,000 clones, over 70% of them singletons; the top ten hold about 15%. This CDR3 is built from 13 residues. Trimming took 2 bases from V and 4 from J, leaving 8 bases between them. Germline loops: CDR1 MNHEY, CDR2 SMNVEV (reference sequence). Participants who had HIV were, without exception, treated in the United States.

This receptor was obtained from a man aged 25-40 years with HIV. Sequences were derived from unsorted PBMCs, sampled roughly 2.2 years before starting antiretroviral therapy. The chain links TRBV27 to TRBJ1-1, with D possibly being TRBD1 (5 bases). CDR3 protein: CASSLGGSTEAFF. Written as DNA, the CDR3 is TGTGCCAGCAGTTTAGGGGGAAGCACTGAAGCTTTCTTT.